Shown below are 10 T cell receptor beta chains from a single sample sequenced in a study of regulatory T cells in long-lasting Graves disease. Time point noted: newly diagnosed GD, antithyroid drugs for less than 3 months. PBMC-extracted RNA yielded the TCR library. Arm-PCR with iRepertoire HTBI primers amplified the CDR3 regions for these TCR beta libraries. One entry per CDR3 protein results from TCRdb running MiXCR on the multiplex PCR reads. Found here are about 400,000 distinct CDR3 sequences, 15% of them singletons; the top ten hold around 7.6%. The sample was also reused in another study, on T cells in Graves' hyperthyroidism and ophthalmopathy.

This specimen consisted of peripheral blood mononuclear cells (PBMCs), obtained at new diagnosis, from a patient treated with antithyroid drugs. Receptors originate from a woman in her thirties or forties with Graves disease.

This clonotype showed up many times. V and J are TRBV14 and TRBJ1-6; D is ambiguous. Germline assignment: CDR1 SGHDN and CDR2 FVKESK. The CDR3 loop spans 14 amino acids. V was cut by 0 bases and J by 5 bases, with 5 bases left in between. This chain's CDR3 is CASSQEGNNSPLHF. For the CDR3, the DNA is TGTGCCAGCAGCCAAGAGGGAAATAATTCACCCCTCCACTTT.

Ten or more counts support this clonotype. The rearrangement uses TRBV6-2 or TRBV6-3 and TRBJ1-1; D is uncertain. Germline CDR1 reads MNHEY; CDR2 reads SVGEGT. V dropped 2 bases and J dropped 10 bases, with 8 bases sitting between them. The length of the CDR3 is 11 residues. As DNA, the CDR3 is TGTGCCAGCAGTTACGAGGGTGGAGCTTTCTTT. It encodes CASSYEGGAFF.

This clonotype was found a few times. This rearrangement joins TRBV28 to TRBJ2-7; a weak D match, TRBD1 (6 bases). The CDR3 consists of 15 residues. CDR1 and CDR2 (germline): MDHEN, SYDVKM. V was pared by 6 bases and J by 4 bases, with 19 bases between. As DNA, the CDR3 is TGTGCCAGCAGGGGCAGGGGTGCGGTCTCGTACGAGCAGTACTTC. It specifies CASRGRGAVSYEQYF.

This clonotype showed up many times. This chain uses TRBV7-9 with TRBJ2-6; no clear D. Trimming took off 5 bases at V and 4 bases at J, with 9 bases between the two ends. Germline CDR1 SEHNR, CDR2 FQNEAQ (reference sequence). The CDR3 has 14 residues. CDR3 loop: CASSDPTGANVLTF. The DNA of the CDR3 is TGTGCCAGCAGCGACCCAACAGGGGCCAACGTCCTGACTTTC.

This clonotype was recorded at least ten times. The gene calls are TRBV28 and TRBJ1-3, with a tentative D call TRBD1 (6 bases). The CDR3 extends over 16 amino acids. V lost 5 bases and J lost 0, with 14 bases in between. CDR1 MDHEN and CDR2 SYDVKM come from the germline V gene. CDR3 region: CASSQRTESSGNTIYF. The CDR3 coding sequence is TGTGCCAGCAGTCAAAGGACAGAAAGCTCTGGAAACACCATATATTTT.

This clonotype was seen only a few times. The rearrangement joins TRBV19 to TRBJ2-1; 16 bases fit TRBD2. In germline, CDR1 is LNHDA, CDR2 SQIVND (reference sequence). V lost 5 bases and J lost 0; bases outside the gene matches: 1. This CDR3 region has 17 residues. CDR3: CASSGTSGRDSYNEQFF. CDR3 DNA sequence: TGTGCCAGTAGTGGGACTAGCGGGAGGGACTCCTACAATGAGCAGTTCTTC.

This clonotype was seen repeatedly, ten times or more. The chain is built from TRBV29-1 and TRBJ1-2; no clear D gene. With 4 bases removed from V and 3 bases from J, the gap between germline ends came to 9 bases. This CDR3 is built from 12 residues. CDR1 is SQVTM and CDR2 is ANQGSEA in the germline V gene. CDR3 sequence reads: CSVGTQYYGYTF. In nucleotides, the CDR3 is TGCAGCGTTGGTACACAATACTATGGCTACACCTTC.

The chain combines TRBV6-2 or TRBV6-3 with TRBJ2-7; D is ambiguous. CDR3 length equals 11 residues. V gave up 10 bases and J gave up 0 bases, with 7 bases separating them. Germline assignment: CDR1 MNHEY and CDR2 SVGEGT. The CDR3, as DNA: TGTGCCAACTGGAGCTCCTACGAGCAGTACTTC. Protein sequence: CANWSSYEQYF.

The CDR3 region has the DNA TGTGCCAGCAGCTTAGTGGGTAGCGGGAGTGTCGGCAGTGAGCAGTTCTTC. Translated, it gives CASSLVGSGSVGSEQFF. The genes are TRBV7-6 and TRBJ2-1; 9 bases line up with TRBD2. V was pared by 1 base and J by 9 bases, with 13 bases of the junction left unmatched. Per the germline V gene, CDR1 is SGHVS and CDR2 is FNYEAQ. This CDR3 spans 17 amino acids.

Ten or more counts support this clonotype. The genes are TRBV5-4 and TRBJ1-2, with 8 bases matching TRBD1. The V and J ends lost 4 bases and 5 bases, in that order; junction bases with no gene match: 7. Germline CDR1 is SGHNT and CDR2 is YYREEE (reference sequence). This CDR3 comprises 14 residues. In DNA, the CDR3 is TGTGCCAGCAGCCCTGGACAGGGATCGTATGGCTACACCTTC. Translation: CASSPGQGSYGYTF.